The entry that follows covers one T cell receptor beta chain sequence. V trimming: 10 bases; J trimming: 2 bases; junction bases outside the gene matches: 7. Germline V lookup: CDR1 SGHNT, CDR2 YENEEA. The CDR3 contains 13 residues. The sample belongs to a study of blood T cell repertoires in COVID-19. In the study overall: PBMCs, B-cell-depleted T cells, or T cells provided the cDNA or gDNA that made up the material.

TCRdb's copy holds only in-frame clones and misses some; the assay was immunoSEQ multiplex PCR. The table shows some 65,000 clones, with 85% to 90% occurring only once. The sequenced sample consisted of peripheral blood. This chain joins TRBV11-3 and TRBJ1-1; 7 bases line up with TRBD1. The receptor comes from a man at least 80 years old with acute or convalescent COVID-19. The CDR3 is CATSQGYNTEAFF. The CDR3 coding sequence is TGTGCCACTTCACAGGGGTATAACACTGAAGCTTTCTTT. The full variable domain, in which reference TRBV11-3 and TRBJ1-1 provide the parts outside the CDR3, is EAGVVQSPRYKIIEKKQPVAFWCNPISGHNTLYWYLQNLGQGPELLIRYENEEAVDDSQLPKDRFSAERLKGVDSTLKIQPAELGDSAVYLCATSQGYNTEAFFGQGTRLTVV.